This T cell receptor (beta chain) was found in a study of the immune and genomic landscape of osteosarcoma (dated by TCRdb to the early 2020s). With regard to the full study: The overall cohort was composed of a few dozen pediatric and adult patients with high-grade osteosarcoma, and a median age at diagnosis of approximately 25 years (range about 5-81) was recorded. Poor-risk disease was overrepresented in the cohort, as 73% of patients had an unfavorable pathologic response to standard therapy and around 67% were deceased. Patients in the overall cohort were roughly 56% male, and roughly 77% presented with localized disease at diagnosis. To define immunogenic potential, the study profiled osteosarcoma specimens using whole genome, RNA and T-cell receptor sequencing, along with immunohistochemistry and reverse phase protein arrays. To characterize the osteosarcoma immunogenomic landscape, TCR sequencing results were integrated with transcriptome, protein array and immunostaining data. An explanation for the limited clinical activity of immune checkpoint inhibitors in osteosarcoma was sought in the study. Each of three patients provided a couple of samples from the same tumor site. Points the paper makes about the study in general: Along with the frozen tumor specimens, matched blood was collected from just a couple of patients. No statistical method determined sample size because osteosarcoma is rare and all possible samples were collected. Clonality benchmarks were derived from external normal skin and healthy peripheral blood data rather than from matched normal tissue. TCR productive clonality was higher in the immune-hot C3 cluster than the cold C1 cluster but still low overall. A handful of cases had a single hyperexpanded clone dominating the repertoire, and all had fewer than 100 T-cell clonotypes. Productive TCR clonality was low overall, averaging around 0.1 with a maximum of 0.3, suggesting limited T-cell clonal expansion.

The ImmunoSEQ Assay (Adaptive Biotechnologies) was used to immunosequence the CDR3 regions of the TCR beta chain. As for the original processing: The ImmunoSEQ Analyzer platform was used to export TCRB rearrangements, read counts, read proportions and gene usage. T-cell clonality was calculated from productive rearrangements as 1 minus Pielou's evenness. In the clonal space homeostasis analysis, clonotypes were grouped as rare, small, medium, large or hyperexpanded (0.01 to 1 of the repertoire). TCR productive clonality was compared across immune clusters C1, C2 and C3 using the Wilcoxon rank sum test. The source is immuneACCESS, and TCRdb retained only in-frame sequences with V and J called. Part of the clones is not carried over; for the studies checked, unresolved V genes explain less than half of this, and the remainder is unexplained. For V, J and clone size, that table is used; D and trimming come from the DNA. The sample profile shows about 10,000 clones; over 55% of them were found once. The ten largest clones capture about 17% of the sample.

Deletion took 5 bases off V and 5 bases off J, with a span of 16 bases between the germline ends. CDR1 and CDR2 are drawn from the germline V gene (reference sequence): SEHNR, FQNEAQ. Including cysteine and phenylalanine, the CDR3 has 15 amino acids. The only DNA kept is the CDR3, 45 bases in frame from the first base. Post-treatment primary, local recurrence and metastasis tumors from poor-prognosis patients were used as specimens. This clone was picked up a small number of times. What this receptor recognizes is not known. No base-level quality is on record; no much larger clone is a single base apart.

This chain is built from TRBV7-9 and TRBJ2-1, with TRBD2 tentatively as D gene (7 bases match). The sequence was collected from a human donor with osteosarcoma. Sample: osteosarcoma tumor tissue from the lung. The CDR3 reads as follows: CASSGGRELHNEQFF. The nucleotide sequence is given as TGTGCCAGCAGCGGGGGGCGGGAGTTACACAATGAGCAGTTCTTC.